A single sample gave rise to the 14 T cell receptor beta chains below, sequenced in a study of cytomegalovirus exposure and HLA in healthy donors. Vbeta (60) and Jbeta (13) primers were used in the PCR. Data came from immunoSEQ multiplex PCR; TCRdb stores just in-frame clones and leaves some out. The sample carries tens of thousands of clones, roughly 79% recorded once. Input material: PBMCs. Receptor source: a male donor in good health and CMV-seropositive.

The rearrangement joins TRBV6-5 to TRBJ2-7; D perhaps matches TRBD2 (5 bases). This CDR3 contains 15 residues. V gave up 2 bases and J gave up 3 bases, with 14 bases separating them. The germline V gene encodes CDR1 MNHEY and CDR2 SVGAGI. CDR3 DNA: TGTGCCAGCAGTTACCGGACTTCCTCCTACTACGAGCAGTACTTC. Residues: CASSYRTSSYYEQYF.

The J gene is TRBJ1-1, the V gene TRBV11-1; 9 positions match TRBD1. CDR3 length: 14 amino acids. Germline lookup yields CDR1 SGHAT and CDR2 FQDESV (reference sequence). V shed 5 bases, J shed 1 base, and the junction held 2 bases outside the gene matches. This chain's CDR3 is CASSEQGANTEAFF. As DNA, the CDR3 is TGTGCCAGCAGCGAACAGGGGGCGAACACTGAAGCTTTCTTT.

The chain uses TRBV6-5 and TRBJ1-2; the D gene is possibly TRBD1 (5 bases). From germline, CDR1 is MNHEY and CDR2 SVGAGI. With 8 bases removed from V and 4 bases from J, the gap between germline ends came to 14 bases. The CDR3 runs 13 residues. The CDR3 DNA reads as TGTGCCAGCCTCCAAACAGGAAGCTATGGCTACACCTTC. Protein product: CASLQTGSYGYTF.

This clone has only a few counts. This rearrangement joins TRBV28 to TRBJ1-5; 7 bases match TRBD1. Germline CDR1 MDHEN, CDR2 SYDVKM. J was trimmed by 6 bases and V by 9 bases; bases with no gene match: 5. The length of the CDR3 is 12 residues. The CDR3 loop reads CASYRGGQPQHF. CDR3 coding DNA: TGTGCCAGTTACAGGGGAGGTCAGCCCCAGCATTTT.

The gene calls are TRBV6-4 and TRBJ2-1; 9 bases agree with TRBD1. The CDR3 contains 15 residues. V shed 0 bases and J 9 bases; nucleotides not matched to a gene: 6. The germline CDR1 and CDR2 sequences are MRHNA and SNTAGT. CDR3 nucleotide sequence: TGTGCCAGCAGTGACTCGAGGGACAGGGCTTCTGAGCAGTTCTTC. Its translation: CASSDSRDRASEQFF.

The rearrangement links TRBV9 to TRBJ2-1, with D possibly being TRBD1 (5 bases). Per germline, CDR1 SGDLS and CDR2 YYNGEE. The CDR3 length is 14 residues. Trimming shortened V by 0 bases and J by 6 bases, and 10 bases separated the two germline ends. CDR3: CASSVAPTGNEQFF. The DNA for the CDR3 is TGTGCCAGCAGCGTAGCCCCAACAGGCAATGAGCAGTTCTTC.

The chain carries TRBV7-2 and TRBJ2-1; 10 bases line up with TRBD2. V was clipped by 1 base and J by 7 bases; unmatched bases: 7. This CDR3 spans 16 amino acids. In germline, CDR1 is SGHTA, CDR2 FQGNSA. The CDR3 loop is CASSLVASGSGNEQFF. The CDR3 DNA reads TGTGCCAGCAGCTTAGTGGCTAGCGGGAGTGGGAATGAGCAGTTCTTC.

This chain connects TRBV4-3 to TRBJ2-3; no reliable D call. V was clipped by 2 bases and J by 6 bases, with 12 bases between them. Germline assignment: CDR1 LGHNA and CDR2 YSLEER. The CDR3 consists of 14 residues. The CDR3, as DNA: TGCGCCAGCAGCCAAATCGCGACTTCCGATACGCAGTATTTT. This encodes CASSQIATSDTQYF.

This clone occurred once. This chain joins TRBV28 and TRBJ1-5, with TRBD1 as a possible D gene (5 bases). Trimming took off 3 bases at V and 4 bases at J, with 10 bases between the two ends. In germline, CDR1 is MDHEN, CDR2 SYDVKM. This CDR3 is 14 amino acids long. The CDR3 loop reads CASSFRQLNQPQHF. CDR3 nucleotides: TGTGCCAGCAGTTTTAGACAGCTTAATCAGCCCCAGCATTTT.

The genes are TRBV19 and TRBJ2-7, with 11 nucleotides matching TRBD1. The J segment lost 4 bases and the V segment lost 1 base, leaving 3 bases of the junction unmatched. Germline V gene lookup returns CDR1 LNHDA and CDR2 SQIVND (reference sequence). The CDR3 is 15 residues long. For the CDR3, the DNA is TGTGCCAGTAGTATAGCCGGGACAGGGGGTTACGAGCAGTACTTC. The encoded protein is CASSIAGTGGYEQYF. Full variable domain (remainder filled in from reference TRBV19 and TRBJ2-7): DGGITQSPKYLFRKEGQNVTLSCEQNLNHDAMYWYRQDPGQGLRLIYYSQIVNDFQKGDIAEGYSVSREKKESFPLTVTSAQKNPTAFYLCASSIAGTGGYEQYFGPGTRLTVT.

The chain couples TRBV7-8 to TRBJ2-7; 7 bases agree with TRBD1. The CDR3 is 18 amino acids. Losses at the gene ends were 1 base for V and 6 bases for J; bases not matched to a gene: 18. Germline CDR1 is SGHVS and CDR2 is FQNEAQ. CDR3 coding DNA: TGTGCCAGCAGCTTAGACTCGGGAAGGGGACAGCGAAGTAGCGAGCAGTACTTC. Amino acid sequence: CASSLDSGRGQRSSEQYF.

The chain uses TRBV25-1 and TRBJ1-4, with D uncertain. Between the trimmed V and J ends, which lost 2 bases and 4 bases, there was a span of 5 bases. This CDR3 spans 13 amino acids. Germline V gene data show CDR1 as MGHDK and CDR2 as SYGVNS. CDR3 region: CASSEHFNEKLFF. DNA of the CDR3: TGTGCCAGCAGTGAACATTTTAATGAAAAACTGTTTTTT.

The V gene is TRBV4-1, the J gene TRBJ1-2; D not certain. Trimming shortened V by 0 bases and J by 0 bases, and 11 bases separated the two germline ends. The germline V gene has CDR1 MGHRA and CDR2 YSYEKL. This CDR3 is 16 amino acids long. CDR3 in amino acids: CASSQDWARPNYGYTF. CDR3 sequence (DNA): TGCGCCAGCAGCCAAGATTGGGCCAGACCTAACTATGGCTACACCTTC.

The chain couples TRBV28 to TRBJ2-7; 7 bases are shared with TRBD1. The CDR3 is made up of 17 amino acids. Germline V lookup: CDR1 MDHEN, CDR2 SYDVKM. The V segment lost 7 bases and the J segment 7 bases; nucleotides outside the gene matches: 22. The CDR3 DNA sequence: TGTGCCAGCACCTTGATATCGGACAGGCTTGCCTACGAAGAGCAGTACTTC. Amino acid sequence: CASTLISDRLAYEEQYF.